These T cell receptor beta chains were read from a single sample in a study of blood T cell repertoires in COVID-19. The protocol was immunoSEQ multiplex PCR, while the TCRdb copy is restricted to in-frame clones and leaves out a portion. The data contain approximately 98,000 clones, roughly 88% of them singletons. Sequencing was done on a sample of peripheral blood. The receptor source for this set is a human donor in a cohort sampled during active COVID-19. Each CDR3 is given without its conserved first and last residue. Each record gives: V gene, J gene, CDR3 protein.

TRBV6-5,TRBJ1-6,ASSYSRTGDSPLH
TRBV6-5,TRBJ1-2,ASSKQGALGYT
TRBV24-1,TRBJ1-4,ATSDLQGDSYEKLF
TRBV19,TRBJ1-5,ATHGQGLRPQH
TRBV28,TRBJ2-7,ASSHRQGQASYEQY
TRBV5-6,TRBJ1-2,ASSFAGDIYGYT
TRBV7-9,TRBJ2-1,ASSPAVAGSYNEQF
TRBV6-6,TRBJ1-3,ASSYADRAAGNTIY
TRBV19,TRBJ2-1,ASSPRGSPYNEQF
TRBV10-2,TRBJ2-1,ASSLGLAGSSYNEQF
TRBV9,TRBJ2-5,ASSVGGNQETQY
TRBV4-1,TRBJ1-1,ASSPGPTGGSNTEAF
TRBV7-9,TRBJ1-4,ASSGGAILEKLF
TRBV6-5,TRBJ2-4,ASSPSGVGNIQY
TRBV28,TRBJ1-3,ASIRQAPGTIY
TRBV18,TRBJ1-2,ASSPFDRDGYGYT
TRBV5-4,TRBJ1-1,ASSLQMNTEAF
TRBV5-1,TRBJ2-4,ASSLAVVGAENIQY
TRBV14,TRBJ1-1,ASSQSGWIGNTEAF
TRBV6-5,TRBJ2-2,ASSPGQGYTGELF
TRBV7-8,TRBJ2-5,ASSAWWDTEETQY
TRBV12-5,TRBJ2-7,ASGSGQGLSYEQY
TRBV5-6,TRBJ2-5,ASSHPNGEETQY
TRBV2,TRBJ2-2,ASRQQGADTGELF
TRBV19,TRBJ2-1,ASRTVGGSYNEQF
TRBV24-1,TRBJ1-1,ATSDLGQGGRF
TRBV27,TRBJ1-1,ASSIRDMNTEAF
TRBV10-3,TRBJ2-2,AISDPGQGIGELF